These T cell receptor beta chains were read from a single sample in a study of shared clonotypes between healthy human individuals. Sequencing was performed with immunoSEQ multiplex PCR; in TCRdb, only in-frame clones are kept and a portion is missing. The data contain about 1 million clones, about four fifths of them singletons. Sample: memory CD4+ T cells from PBMCs. These receptors all stem from a man between 18 and 29 years old in good health. Some clones in this sample may be carry-over from other donors' samples. CDR3s include the opening cysteine and the closing phenylalanine or tryptophan.

>TRBJ2-2|TRBV30
CAWSVLHNTGELFF
>TRBJ1-4|TRBV19
CASSHLPTGRGGEKLFF
>TRBJ2-7|TRBV5-1
CASSVEGNYEQYF
>TRBJ2-3|TRBV6-6
CASSYRTSRDTQYF
>TRBJ2-7|TRBV9
CASSEQGDSEQYF
>TRBJ2-1|TRBV5-8
CASSSTWTSGGYNEQFF
>TRBJ1-2|TRBV10-3
CAIGTYNLGGYTF
>TRBJ1-1|TRBV29-1
CSARTGRNTEAFF
>TRBJ2-7|TRBV5-1
CASSLPSYEQYF
>TRBJ2-7|TRBV7-9
CASSLALGQGFDEQYF
>TRBJ2-3|TRBV7-2
CASSSQGTDTQYF
>TRBJ1-5|TRBV27
CASAKGDRGFNQPQHF
>TRBJ2-5|TRBV27
CASSPRDRVGTQYF
>TRBJ2-7|TRBV7-9
CASSFGGVVEQYF
>TRBJ1-1|TRBV29-1
CSVEDPAENTEAFF
>TRBJ2-7|TRBV29-1
CSVSGTEQYF
>TRBJ2-7|TRBV14
CASSQSASGTYEQYF
>TRBJ1-5|TRBV2
CASRVGGNQPQHF
>TRBJ2-1|TRBV28
CASSLTSGSGIHNEQFF
>TRBJ2-7|TRBV28
CASSFFGTGSWEQYF
>TRBJ2-7|TRBV7-6
CASSLGVGTTYEQYF
>TRBJ2-7|TRBV14
CASSQQSLRTYEQYF
>TRBJ2-3|TRBV6-6
CASRLAGPPTDTQYF
>TRBJ2-4|TRBV7-6
CASSLTSGRGKNIQYF
>TRBJ2-2|TRBV5-6
CASSLLGRDTGELFF
>TRBJ1-2|TRBV7-2
CASSLAGSTAGYGYTF
>TRBJ1-1|TRBV18
CASSETGVNTEAFF
>TRBJ2-7|TRBV19
CASSKGGGYEQYF
>TRBJ1-2|TRBV5-1
CASSLDPGPYGYTF
>TRBJ2-3|TRBV9
CASSVGETVRLTDTQYF
>TRBJ1-2|TRBV6-5
CASSLQRSYGYTF
>TRBJ1-2|TRBV11-2
CASSPGIGHNYGYTF
>TRBJ2-7|TRBV10-3
CAIGNGGSYVQYF
>TRBJ1-1|TRBV6-1
CASSGGNTEAFF
>TRBJ1-2|TRBV5-6
CASSFDDRGSTF
>TRBJ2-7|TRBV5-4
CASSLRQRSSYEQYF
>TRBJ2-2|TRBV15
CATAGLAGHTGELFF
>TRBJ1-4|TRBV28
CASRISRRRGEKLFF
>TRBJ1-2|TRBV23-1
CASSPVGHPNYGYTF
>TRBJ1-1|TRBV7-6
CASSAMTGLHTEAFF
>TRBJ2-2|TRBV7-2
CASSPTPANTGELFF
>TRBJ1-1|TRBV4-1
CASSRGQGGMNTEAFF
>TRBJ2-7|TRBV28
CASSLRGLREQYF
>TRBJ2-3|TRBV7-9
CASSPWTGNTDTQYF
>TRBJ1-2|TRBV5-1
CASSPSTVSYGYTF
>TRBJ2-7|TRBV5-4
CASSAPGREGLGEQYF
>TRBJ1-2|TRBV7-9
CASSPDGMYGYTF
>TRBJ2-2|TRBV6-5
CASSNGGELFF
>TRBJ1-2|TRBV7-9
CASSPGDSSYGYTF
>TRBJ2-5|TRBV10-3
CAISESRGTGGAETQYF
>TRBJ2-5|TRBV7-3
CASSLSGGARETQYF
>TRBJ1-2|TRBV19
CASRTDRQINYGYTF
>TRBJ2-7|TRBV14
CASSVGVYEQYF